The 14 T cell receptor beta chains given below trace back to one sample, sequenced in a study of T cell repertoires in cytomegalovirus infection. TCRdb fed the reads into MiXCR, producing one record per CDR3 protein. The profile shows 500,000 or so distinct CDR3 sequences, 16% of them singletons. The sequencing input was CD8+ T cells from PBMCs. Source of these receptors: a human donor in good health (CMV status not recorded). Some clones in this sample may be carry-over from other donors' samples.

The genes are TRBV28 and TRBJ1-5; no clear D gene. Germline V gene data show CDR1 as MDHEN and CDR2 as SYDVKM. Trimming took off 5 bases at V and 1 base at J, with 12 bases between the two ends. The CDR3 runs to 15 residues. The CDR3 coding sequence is TGTGCCAGCAGTATGTTTAGCACAAGCAATCAGCCCCAGCATTTT. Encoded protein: CASSMFSTSNQPQHF. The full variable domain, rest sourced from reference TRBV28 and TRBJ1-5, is DVKVTQSSRYLVKRTGEKVFLECVQDMDHENMFWYRQDPGLGLRLIYFSYDVKMKEKGDIPEGYSVSREKKERFSLILESASTNQTSMYLCASSMFSTSNQPQHFGDGTRLSIL.

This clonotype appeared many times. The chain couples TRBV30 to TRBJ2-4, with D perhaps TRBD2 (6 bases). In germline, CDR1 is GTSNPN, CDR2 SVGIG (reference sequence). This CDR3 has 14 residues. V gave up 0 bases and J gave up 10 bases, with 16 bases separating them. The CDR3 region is CAWSVQQPRGIQYF. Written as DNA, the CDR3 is TGTGCCTGGAGTGTACAGCAGCCCCGGGGGATTCAGTACTTC.

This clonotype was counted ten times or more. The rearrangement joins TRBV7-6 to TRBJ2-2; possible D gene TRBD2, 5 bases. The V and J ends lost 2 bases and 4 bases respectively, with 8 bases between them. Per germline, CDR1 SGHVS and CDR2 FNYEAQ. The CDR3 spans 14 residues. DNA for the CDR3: TGTGCCAGCAGCTTATCCGAGGGCACCGGGGAGCTGTTTTTT. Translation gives CASSLSEGTGELFF.

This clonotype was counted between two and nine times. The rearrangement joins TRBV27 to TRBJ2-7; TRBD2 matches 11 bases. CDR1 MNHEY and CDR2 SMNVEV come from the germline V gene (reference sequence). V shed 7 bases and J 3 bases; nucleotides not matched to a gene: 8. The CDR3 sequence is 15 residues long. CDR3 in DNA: TGTGCCAGCAAAGGGACTAGCGGACTCTACTACGAGCAGTACTTC. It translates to CASKGTSGLYYEQYF.

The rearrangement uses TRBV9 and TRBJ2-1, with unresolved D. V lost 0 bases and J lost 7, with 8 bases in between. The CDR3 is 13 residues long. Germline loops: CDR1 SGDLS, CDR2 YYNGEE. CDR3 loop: CASSVALRNEQFF. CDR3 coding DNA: TGTGCCAGCAGCGTAGCACTTCGGAATGAGCAGTTCTTC.

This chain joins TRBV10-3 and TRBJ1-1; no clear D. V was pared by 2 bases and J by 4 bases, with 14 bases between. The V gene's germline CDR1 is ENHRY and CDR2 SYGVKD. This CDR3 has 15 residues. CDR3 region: CAISEDVVMSTEAFF. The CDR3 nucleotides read TGTGCCATCAGTGAGGATGTGGTCATGAGCACTGAAGCTTTCTTT.

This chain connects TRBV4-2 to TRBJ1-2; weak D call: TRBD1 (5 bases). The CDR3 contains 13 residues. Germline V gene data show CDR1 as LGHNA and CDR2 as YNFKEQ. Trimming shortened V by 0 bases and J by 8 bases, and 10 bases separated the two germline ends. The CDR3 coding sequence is TGTGCCAGCAGCCAAGATAGGCGGGACGGCTACACCTTC. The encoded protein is CASSQDRRDGYTF.

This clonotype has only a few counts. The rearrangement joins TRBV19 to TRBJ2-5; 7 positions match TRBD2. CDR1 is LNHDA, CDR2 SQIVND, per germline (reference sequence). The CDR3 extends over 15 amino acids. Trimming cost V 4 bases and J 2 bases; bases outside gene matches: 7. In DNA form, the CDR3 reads TGTGCCAGTAGTAGGTCTAGCGGCATACAAGAGACCCAGTACTTC. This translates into CASSRSSGIQETQYF.

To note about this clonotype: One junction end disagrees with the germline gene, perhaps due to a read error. The CDR3 sequence is CASREAGTELF. In nucleotides, the CDR3 is TGTGCCAGCAGGGAAGCCGGGACAGAGCTCTTC. The chain recombines TRBV2 with TRBJ1-2; 7 nucleotides agree with TRBD1. The length of the CDR3 is 11 residues. In germline, CDR1 is SNHLY, CDR2 FYNNEI.

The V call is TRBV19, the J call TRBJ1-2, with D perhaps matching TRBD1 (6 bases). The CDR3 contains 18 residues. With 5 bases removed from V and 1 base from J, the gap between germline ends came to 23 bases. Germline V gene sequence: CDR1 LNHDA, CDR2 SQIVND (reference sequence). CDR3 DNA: TGTGCCAGTAGTTCCCTAGGGGGAGACCCCAGTTATAACTATGGCTACACCTTC. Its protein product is CASSSLGGDPSYNYGYTF.

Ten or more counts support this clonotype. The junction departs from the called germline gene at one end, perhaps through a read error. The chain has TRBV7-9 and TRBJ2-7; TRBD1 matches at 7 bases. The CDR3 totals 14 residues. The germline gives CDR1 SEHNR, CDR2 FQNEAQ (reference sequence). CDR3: CASSPRQGAYEQYF. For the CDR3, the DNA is TGTGCCAGCAGCCCTCGACAGGGTGCTTACGAACAGTACTTC.

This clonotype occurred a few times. Here the CDR3 reads CSARGGQENQETQYF. The CDR3 DNA follows: TGCAGTGCTAGAGGGGGACAGGAAAACCAAGAGACCCAGTACTTC. This chain joins TRBV20-1 and TRBJ2-5, with 8 bases matching TRBD1. Trimming at V came to 1 base and at J to 0 bases, leaving 4 bases not matched to a gene. Germline V gene sequence: CDR1 DFQATT, CDR2 SNEGSKA (reference sequence). The CDR3 is 15 amino acids.

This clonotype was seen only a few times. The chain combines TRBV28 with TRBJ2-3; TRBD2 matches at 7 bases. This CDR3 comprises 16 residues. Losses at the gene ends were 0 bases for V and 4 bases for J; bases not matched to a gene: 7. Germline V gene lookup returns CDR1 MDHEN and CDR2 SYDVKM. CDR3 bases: TGTGCCAGCAGTTTATGGCTAGCGGCCAAGGCAGATACGCAGTATTTT. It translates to CASSLWLAAKADTQYF.

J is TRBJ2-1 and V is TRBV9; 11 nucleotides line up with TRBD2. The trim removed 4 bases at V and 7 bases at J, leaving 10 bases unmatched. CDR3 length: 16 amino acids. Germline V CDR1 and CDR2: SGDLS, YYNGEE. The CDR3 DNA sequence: TGTGCCAGCAGCTTGGGACTAGCGGCGGAAAGTAATGAGCAGTTCTTC. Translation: CASSLGLAAESNEQFF. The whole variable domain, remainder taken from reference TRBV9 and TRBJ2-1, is DSGVTQTPKHLITATGQRVTLRCSPRSGDLSVYWYQQSLDQGLQFLIQYYNGEERAKGNILERFSAQQFPDLHSELNLSSLELGDSALYFCASSLGLAAESNEQFFGPGTRLTVL.